This TCR beta chain was identified during a study of blood T cell repertoires in COVID-19. Looking at the study overall: T cells, B-cell-depleted T cells, or PBMCs supplied cDNA or gDNA.

The CDR3 extends over 14 amino acids. Germline lookup yields CDR1 GTSNPN and CDR2 SVGIG (reference sequence). Trimming cost V 3 bases and J 6 bases, with 14 bases left between them. In the original workflow: Estimation of nucleated cell counts was performed using reference gene primer amplification. The protocol was immunoSEQ multiplex PCR, while the TCRdb copy is restricted to in-frame clones and leaves out a portion. From that table come the V and J calls and clone size; the DNA was used to work out D and trimming. Found here are more than 85,000 clones, about four fifths of them singletons; the top ten hold about 17%.

J is TRBJ2-2 and V is TRBV30; D is unresolved. The source of this sequence is a woman aged 55 to 70 with acute or convalescent COVID-19. The sequenced material came from peripheral blood. In DNA form, the CDR3 reads TGTGCCTGGAGCCTCGGCTTGCAGGCCGGGGAGCTGTTTTTT. It is translated as CAWSLGLQAGELFF.